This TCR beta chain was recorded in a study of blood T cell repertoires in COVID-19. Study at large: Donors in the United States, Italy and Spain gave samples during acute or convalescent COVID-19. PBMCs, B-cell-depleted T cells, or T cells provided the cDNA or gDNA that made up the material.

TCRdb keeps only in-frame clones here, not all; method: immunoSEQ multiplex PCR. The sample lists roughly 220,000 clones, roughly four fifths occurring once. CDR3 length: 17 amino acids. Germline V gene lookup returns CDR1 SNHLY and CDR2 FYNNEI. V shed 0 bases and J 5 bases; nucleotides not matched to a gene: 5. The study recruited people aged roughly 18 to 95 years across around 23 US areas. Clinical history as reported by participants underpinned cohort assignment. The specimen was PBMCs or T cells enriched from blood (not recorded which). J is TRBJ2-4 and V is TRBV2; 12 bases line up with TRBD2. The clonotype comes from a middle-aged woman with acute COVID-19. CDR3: CASSEARLAGGENIQYF. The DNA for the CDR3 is TGTGCCAGCAGTGAAGCGCGGCTAGCGGGAGGGGAAAACATTCAGTACTTC.